The clone carrying this T cell receptor beta chain was counted only a few times. Antigen specificity is unknown. The sample belongs to a study of T cell repertoires in cytomegalovirus infection. Points from the study as a whole: Dominating the ex vivo response were HLA-C-restricted CMV-specific TCR beta clonotypes. People with CMV and the relevant HLA were identified by cumulative public TCR beta family frequency.

Between the trimmed V and J ends, which lost 0 bases and 5 bases, there was a span of 11 bases. Germline CDR1 reads MGHRA; CDR2 reads YSYEKL. The CDR3 is 14 amino acids. TCRdb used MiXCR to reprocess the reads, holding one entry per CDR3 protein. The top ten hold roughly 13% of the sample, which has 370,000 or so distinct CDR3 sequences, just under 35% seen once. The clonotype originates from a human donor in good health (CMV status not recorded). Some clones in this sample may be carry-over from other donors' samples. The sample here was cultured PBMCs, taken from culture after CMV antigen stimulation. J is TRBJ2-7 and V is TRBV4-1; D might be TRBD1 (5 bases). CDR3 coding DNA: TGCGCCAGCAGCCAAGATCAAGGCAGGGACGAGCAGTACTTC. This encodes CASSQDQGRDEQYF.